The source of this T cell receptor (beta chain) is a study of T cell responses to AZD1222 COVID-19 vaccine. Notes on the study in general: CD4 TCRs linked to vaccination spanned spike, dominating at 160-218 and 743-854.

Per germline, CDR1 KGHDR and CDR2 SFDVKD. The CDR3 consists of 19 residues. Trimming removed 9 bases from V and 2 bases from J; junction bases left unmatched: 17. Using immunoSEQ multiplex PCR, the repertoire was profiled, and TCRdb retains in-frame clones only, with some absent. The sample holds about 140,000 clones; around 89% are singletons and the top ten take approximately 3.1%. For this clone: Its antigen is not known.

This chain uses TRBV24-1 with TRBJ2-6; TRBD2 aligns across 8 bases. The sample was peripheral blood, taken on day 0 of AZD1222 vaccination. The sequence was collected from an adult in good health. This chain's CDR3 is CATLGLTSGGSTGANVLTF. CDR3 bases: TGTGCCACCTTGGGACTCACTAGCGGCGGGAGTACTGGGGCCAACGTCCTGACTTTC.